The sequence of this TCR beta chain was determined in a study of naive and memory T cell subsets. In the case of this clonotype: What it recognizes is unknown.

Two oligonucleotides, mixed equimolar, formed the beta constant-region primer covering TRBC1 and TRBC2. Nested alpha and beta constant-region primers with the SP2 primer drove four PCR rounds on ligated cDNA. TCRdb independently ran MiXCR on the UMI-ligation and nested PCR reads; one entry per CDR3 protein. The sample holds over 110,000 distinct CDR3 sequences, about 20% seen once. Four subsets defined by CD45RA and CD27 were sorted after CD3, CD4, CD8 and live/dead staining. Study results and limitations: Naive repertoires, especially CD8, held a few larger clonotypes, possibly memory cells re-expressing CD45RA.

Unmatched junction bases numbered 1, after V lost 2 bases and J lost 0 bases. This CDR3 spans 15 amino acids. Per the germline V gene, CDR1 is SGHRS and CDR2 is YFSETQ. The chain combines TRBV5-1 with TRBJ2-1; TRBD2 matches 8 bases. The sequenced sample consisted of naive CD8+ T cells from blood. This sequence was found in a human donor in good health. CDR3 DNA sequence: TGCGCCAGCAGCTTACTAGCGGACTCCTACAATGAGCAGTTCTTC. This sequence encodes CASSLLADSYNEQFF.